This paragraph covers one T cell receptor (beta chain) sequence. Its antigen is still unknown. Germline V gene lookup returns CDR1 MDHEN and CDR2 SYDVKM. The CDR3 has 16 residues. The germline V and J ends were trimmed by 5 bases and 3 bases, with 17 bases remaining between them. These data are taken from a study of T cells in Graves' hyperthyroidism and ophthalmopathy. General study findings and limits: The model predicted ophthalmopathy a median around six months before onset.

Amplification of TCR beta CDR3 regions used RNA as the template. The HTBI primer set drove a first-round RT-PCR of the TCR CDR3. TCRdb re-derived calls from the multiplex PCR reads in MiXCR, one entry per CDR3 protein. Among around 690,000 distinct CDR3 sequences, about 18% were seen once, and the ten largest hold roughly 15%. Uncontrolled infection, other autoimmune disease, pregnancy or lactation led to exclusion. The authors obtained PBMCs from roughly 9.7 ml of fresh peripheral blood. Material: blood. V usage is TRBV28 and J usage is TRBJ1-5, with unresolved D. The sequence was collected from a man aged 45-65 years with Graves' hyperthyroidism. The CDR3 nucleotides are TGTGCCAGCAGTGAGTTAAAGGGAGGGCCCAATCAGCCCCAGCATTTT. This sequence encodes CASSELKGGPNQPQHF.